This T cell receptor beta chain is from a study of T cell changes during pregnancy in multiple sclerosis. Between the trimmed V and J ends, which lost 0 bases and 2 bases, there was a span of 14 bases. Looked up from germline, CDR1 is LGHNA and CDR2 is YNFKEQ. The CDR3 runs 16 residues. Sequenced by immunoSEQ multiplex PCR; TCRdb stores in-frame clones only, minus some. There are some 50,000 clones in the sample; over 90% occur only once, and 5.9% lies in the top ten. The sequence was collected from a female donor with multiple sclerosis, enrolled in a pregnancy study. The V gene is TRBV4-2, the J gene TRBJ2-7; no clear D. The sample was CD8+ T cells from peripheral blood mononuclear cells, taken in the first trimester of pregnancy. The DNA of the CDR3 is TGTGCCAGCAGCCAAGATGAGGCAGATAGCACCTACGAGCAGTACTTC. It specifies CASSQDEADSTYEQYF.